There are a few counts of the clone carrying this T cell receptor (beta chain). From germline, CDR1 is KGHSH and CDR2 LQKENI. The CDR3 has 14 amino acids. V was cut by 0 bases and J by 10 bases, with 10 bases left in between. TCRdb ran MiXCR on the RT-PCR reads and lists one entry per CDR3 protein. Of more than 850,000 distinct CDR3 sequences listed, roughly 18% were seen once; the top ten hold approximately 5.9%. This entry belongs to a study of patients and donors after allogeneic stem cell transplantation. This clonotype originated in a human donor who was either an allogeneic HSCT recipient or a stem cell or donor lymphocyte infusion donor (not recorded which). It is not recorded whose cells these are; they may come from a transplant donor. This chain joins TRBV18 and TRBJ1-6, with D unclear. Material for sequencing was blood, either unsorted or a sorted T cell fraction (not recorded which). CDR3 sequence reads: CASSPPRKNSPLHF. The CDR3 nucleotides read TGTGCCAGCTCACCACCCCGAAAGAACTCACCCCTCCACTTT.